Detailed here is one TCR beta chain. This sample is drawn from a study of blood T cell repertoires in COVID-19. V lost 0 bases to trimming and J lost 3 bases; unmatched junction nucleotides: 4. Looked up from germline, CDR1 is GTSNPN and CDR2 is SVGIG (reference sequence). The CDR3 length is 15 residues. In the original analysis: Reference gene primer amplification gave nucleated cell count estimates. Sequencing was performed with immunoSEQ multiplex PCR; in TCRdb, only in-frame clones are kept and a portion is missing. The V and J calls and clone size come from that table; D and trimming were worked out from the DNA. The sample yields some 200,000 clones, 80% to 90% seen once. Seattle researchers signed up patients amid active infection and tracked them longitudinally.

The TCR was taken from a woman aged 55-69 years with COVID-19, enrolled during active disease. This chain links TRBV30 with TRBJ1-3; TRBD1 matches at 8 bases. Material: peripheral blood. CDR3 loop: CAWSVWTGIGNTIYF. CDR3 coding DNA: TGTGCCTGGAGTGTTTGGACAGGGATTGGAAACACCATATATTTT.